This T cell receptor (beta chain) stems from a study of T-cell reconstitution after alpha-beta-depleted transplantation in children. As it was prepared, the TCRbeta library received unique molecular identifiers. TCRdb fed the PCR reads into MiXCR, producing one record per CDR3 protein. The repertoire holds around 600,000 distinct CDR3 sequences, roughly a tenth seen once, with less than 5% in the top ten. The V end lost 9 bases, the J end lost 1 base, and 3 bases lay between the germline ends. The CDR3 is 11 amino acids. Germline loops: CDR1 ENHRY, CDR2 SYGVKD. This clonotype has a handful of counts. The source was PBMCs from the stem cell graft donor, collected from the stem cell graft. This TCR was sampled from a human donor who donated a stem cell graft to a child with acute myeloid leukemia. V is TRBV10-3 and J is TRBJ2-2; D is unclear. CDR3 bases: TGTGCCATACAGAACACCGGGGAGCTGTTTTTT. Protein product: CAIQNTGELFF.